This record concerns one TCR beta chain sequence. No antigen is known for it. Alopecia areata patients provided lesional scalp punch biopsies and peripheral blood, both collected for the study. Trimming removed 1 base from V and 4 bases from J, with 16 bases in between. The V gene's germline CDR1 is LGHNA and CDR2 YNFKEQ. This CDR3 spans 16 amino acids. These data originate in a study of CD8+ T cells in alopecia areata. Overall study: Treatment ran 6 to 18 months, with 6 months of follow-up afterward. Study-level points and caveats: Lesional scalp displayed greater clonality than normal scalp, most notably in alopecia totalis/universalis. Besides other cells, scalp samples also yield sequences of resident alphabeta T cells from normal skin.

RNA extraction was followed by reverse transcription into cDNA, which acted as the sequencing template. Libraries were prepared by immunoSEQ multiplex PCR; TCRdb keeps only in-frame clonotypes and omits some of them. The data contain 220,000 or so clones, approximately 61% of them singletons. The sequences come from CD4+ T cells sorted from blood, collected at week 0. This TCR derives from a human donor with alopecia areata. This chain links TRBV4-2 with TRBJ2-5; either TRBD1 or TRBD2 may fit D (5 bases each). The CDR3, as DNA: TGTGCCAGCAGCCAAGGCCCCCGCTGGGACGGAGAGACCCAGTACTTC. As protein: CASSQGPRWDGETQYF.